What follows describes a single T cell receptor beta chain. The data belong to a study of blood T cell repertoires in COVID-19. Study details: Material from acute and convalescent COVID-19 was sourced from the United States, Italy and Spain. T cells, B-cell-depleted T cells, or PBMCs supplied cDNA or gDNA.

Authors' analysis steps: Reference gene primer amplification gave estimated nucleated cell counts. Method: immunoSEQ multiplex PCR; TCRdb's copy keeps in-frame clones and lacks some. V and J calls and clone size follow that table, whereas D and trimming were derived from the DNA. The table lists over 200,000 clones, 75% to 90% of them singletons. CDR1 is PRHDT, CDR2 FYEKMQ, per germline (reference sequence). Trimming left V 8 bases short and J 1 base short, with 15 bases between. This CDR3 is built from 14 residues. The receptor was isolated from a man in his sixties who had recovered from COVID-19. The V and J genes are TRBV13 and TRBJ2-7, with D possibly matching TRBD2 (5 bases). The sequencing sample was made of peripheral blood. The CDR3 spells CASRDGERSYEQYF. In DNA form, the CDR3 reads TGTGCCAGCCGCGATGGGGAGCGGTCCTACGAGCAGTACTTC.